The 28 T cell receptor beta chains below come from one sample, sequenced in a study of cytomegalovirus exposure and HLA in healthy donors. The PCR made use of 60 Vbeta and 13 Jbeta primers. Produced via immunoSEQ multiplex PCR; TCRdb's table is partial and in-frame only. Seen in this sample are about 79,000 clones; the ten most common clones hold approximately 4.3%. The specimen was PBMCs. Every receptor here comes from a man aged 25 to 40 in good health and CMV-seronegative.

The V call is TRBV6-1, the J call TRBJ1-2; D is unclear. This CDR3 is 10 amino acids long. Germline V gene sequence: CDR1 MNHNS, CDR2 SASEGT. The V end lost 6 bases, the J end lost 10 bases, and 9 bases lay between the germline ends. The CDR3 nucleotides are TGTGCCAGCAGAGGAGTGTCCTACACCTTC. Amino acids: CASRGVSYTF.

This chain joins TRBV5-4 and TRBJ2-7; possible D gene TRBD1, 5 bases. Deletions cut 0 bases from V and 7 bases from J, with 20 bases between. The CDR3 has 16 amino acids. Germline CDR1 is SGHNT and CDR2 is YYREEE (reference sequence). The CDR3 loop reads CASSLVIAGSTWEQYF. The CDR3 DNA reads TGTGCCAGCAGCTTGGTCATCGCAGGGTCCACGTGGGAGCAGTACTTC.

The CDR3 DNA reads as TGCAGCGTTGAATACAGGCAAGAGACCCAGTACTTC. Translating gives CSVEYRQETQYF. The chain has TRBV29-1 and TRBJ2-5; TRBD1 might be the D (5 bases). V dropped 2 bases and J dropped 2 bases, with 6 bases sitting between them. The germline gives CDR1 SQVTM, CDR2 ANQGSEA. This CDR3 is built from 12 residues.

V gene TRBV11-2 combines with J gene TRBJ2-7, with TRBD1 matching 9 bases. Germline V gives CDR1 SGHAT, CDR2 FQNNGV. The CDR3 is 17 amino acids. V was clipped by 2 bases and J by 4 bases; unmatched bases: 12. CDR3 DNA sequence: TGTGCCAGCAGCTTACGAACAGGGGGCGGAATTCTTTACGAGCAGTACTTC. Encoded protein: CASSLRTGGGILYEQYF.

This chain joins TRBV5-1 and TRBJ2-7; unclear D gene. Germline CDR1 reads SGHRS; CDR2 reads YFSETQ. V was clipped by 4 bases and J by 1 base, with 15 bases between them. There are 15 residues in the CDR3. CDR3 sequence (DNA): TGCGCCAGCAGCCCGGAACGTTACGGGTCCTACGAGCAGTACTTC. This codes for CASSPERYGSYEQYF.

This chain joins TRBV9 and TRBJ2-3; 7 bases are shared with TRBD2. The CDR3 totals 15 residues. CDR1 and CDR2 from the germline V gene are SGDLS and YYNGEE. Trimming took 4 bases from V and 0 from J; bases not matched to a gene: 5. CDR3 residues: CASSRGEGSTDTQYF. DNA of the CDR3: TGTGCCAGCAGCCGGGGGGAGGGAAGCACAGATACGCAGTATTTT.

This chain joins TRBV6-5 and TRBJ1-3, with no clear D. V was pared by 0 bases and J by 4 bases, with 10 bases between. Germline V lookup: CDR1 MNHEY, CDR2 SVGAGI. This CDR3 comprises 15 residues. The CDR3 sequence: CASSYSARRGNTIYF. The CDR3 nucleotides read TGTGCCAGCAGTTACTCGGCTCGCAGGGGAAACACCATATATTTT.

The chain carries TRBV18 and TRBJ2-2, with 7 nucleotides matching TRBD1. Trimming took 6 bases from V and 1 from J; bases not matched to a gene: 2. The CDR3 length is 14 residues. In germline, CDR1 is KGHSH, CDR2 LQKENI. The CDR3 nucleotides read TGTGCCAGCTCGACAGGGTTGAACACCGGGGAGCTGTTTTTT. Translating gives CASSTGLNTGELFF. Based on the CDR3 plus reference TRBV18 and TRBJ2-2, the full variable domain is NAGVMQNPRHLVRRRGQEARLRCSPMKGHSHVYWYRQLPEEGLKFMVYLQKENIIDESGMPKERFSAEFPKEGPSILRIQQVVRGDSAAYFCASSTGLNTGELFFGEGSRLTVL.

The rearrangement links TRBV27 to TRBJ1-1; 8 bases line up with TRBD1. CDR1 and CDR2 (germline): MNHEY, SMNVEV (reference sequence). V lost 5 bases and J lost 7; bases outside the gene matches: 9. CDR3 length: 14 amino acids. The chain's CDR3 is CASSLGQGYGEAFF. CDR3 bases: TGTGCCAGCAGTCTTGGACAGGGCTACGGTGAAGCTTTCTTT.

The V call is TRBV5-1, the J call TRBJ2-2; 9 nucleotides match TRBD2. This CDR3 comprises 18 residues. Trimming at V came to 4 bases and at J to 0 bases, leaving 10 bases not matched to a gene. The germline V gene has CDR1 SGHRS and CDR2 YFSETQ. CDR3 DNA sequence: TGCGCCAGCAGCCTCCAGAGCGCTAGCGGGACGAACACCGGGGAGCTGTTTTTT. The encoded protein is CASSLQSASGTNTGELFF.

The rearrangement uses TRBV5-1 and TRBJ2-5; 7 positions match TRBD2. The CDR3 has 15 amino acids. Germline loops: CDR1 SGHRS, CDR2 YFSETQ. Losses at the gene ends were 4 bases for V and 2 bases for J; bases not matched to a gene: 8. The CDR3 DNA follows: TGCGCCAGCAGCCCAGGAGGAGCGGGGCAAGAGACCCAGTACTTC. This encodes CASSPGGAGQETQYF.

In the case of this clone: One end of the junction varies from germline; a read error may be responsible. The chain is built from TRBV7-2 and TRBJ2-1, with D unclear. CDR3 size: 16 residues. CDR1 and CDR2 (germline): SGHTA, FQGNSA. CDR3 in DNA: TGTGCCAGCAGCTTAAGACACTTGAGCTCCGACAATGAGCAGTTCTTC. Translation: CASSLRHLSSDNEQFF.

CDR3 nucleotides: TGTGCCATCAGGGGGACAGGGGATCATGGCTACACCTTC. It codes for CAIRGTGDHGYTF. The J gene is TRBJ1-2, the V gene TRBV10-3; 10 bases agree with TRBD1. The CDR3 runs 13 residues. Germline loops: CDR1 ENHRY, CDR2 SYGVKD. After removal of 6 bases from V and 6 bases from J, the junction contained 4 bases not matched to a gene.

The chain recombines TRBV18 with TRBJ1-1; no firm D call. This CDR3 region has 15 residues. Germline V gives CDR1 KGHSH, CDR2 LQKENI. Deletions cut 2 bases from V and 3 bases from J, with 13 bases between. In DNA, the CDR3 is TGTGCCAGCTCACCAACTATTGACCCATACACTGAAGCTTTCTTT. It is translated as CASSPTIDPYTEAFF.

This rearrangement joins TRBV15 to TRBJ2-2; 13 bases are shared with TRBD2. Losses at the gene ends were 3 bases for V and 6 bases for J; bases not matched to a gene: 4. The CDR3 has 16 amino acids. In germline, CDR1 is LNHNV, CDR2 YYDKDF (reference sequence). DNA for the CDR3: TGTGCCACCAGCAGGGACACTAGCGGGGGGGCCGGGGAGCTGTTTTTT. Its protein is CATSRDTSGGAGELFF. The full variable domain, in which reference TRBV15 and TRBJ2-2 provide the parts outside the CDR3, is DAMVIQNPRYQVTQFGKPVTLSCSQTLNHNVMYWYQQKSSQAPKLLFHYYDKDFNNEADTPDNFQSRRPNTSFCFLDIRSPGLGDTAMYLCATSRDTSGGAGELFFGEGSRLTVL.

In DNA, the CDR3 is TGTGCCAGCAGCCACAGAACTGCTAACTATGGCTACACCTTC. Translating it yields CASSHRTANYGYTF. The chain recombines TRBV6-5 with TRBJ1-2; D unclear. Germline V gene lookup returns CDR1 MNHEY and CDR2 SVGAGI. The CDR3 spans 14 residues. Trimming took off 6 bases at V and 0 bases at J, with 11 bases between the two ends.

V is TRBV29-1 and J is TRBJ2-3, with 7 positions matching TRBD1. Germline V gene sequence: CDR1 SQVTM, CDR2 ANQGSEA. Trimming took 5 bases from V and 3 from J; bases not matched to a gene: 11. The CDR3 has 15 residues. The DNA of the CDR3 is TGCAGCGTTTCAATTGGACAGGATGGGACAGATACGCAGTATTTT. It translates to CSVSIGQDGTDTQYF.

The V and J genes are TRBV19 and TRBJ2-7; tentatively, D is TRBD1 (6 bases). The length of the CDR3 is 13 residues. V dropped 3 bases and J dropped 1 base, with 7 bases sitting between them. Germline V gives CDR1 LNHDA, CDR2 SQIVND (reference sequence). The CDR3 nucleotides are TGTGCCAGTAGTATGACAGGATCCTACGAGCAGTACTTC. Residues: CASSMTGSYEQYF.

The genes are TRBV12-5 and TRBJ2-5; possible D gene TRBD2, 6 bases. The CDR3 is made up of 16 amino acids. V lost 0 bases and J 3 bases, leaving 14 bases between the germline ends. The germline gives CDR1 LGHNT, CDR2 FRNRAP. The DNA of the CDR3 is TGTGCTAGTGGTTTGGTAGGCCAGGGAGGTAAAGAGACCCAGTACTTC. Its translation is CASGLVGQGGKETQYF.

The CDR3 sequence is CAISRIRGRGLPPLHF. Here the CDR3 DNA reads TGTGCCATCAGCAGGATCAGGGGGCGAGGGCTCCCACCCCTCCACTTT. This chain joins TRBV10-3 and TRBJ1-6; 8 bases match TRBD1. CDR1 is ENHRY and CDR2 is SYGVKD in the germline V gene. This CDR3 has 16 residues. V lost 6 bases, J lost 11 bases, and 15 bases stayed unmatched.

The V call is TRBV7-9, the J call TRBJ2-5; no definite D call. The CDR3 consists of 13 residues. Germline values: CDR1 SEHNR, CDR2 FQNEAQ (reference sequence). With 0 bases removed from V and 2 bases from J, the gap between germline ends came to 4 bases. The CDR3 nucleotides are TGTGCCAGCAGCTTAGCGAGGCAAGAGACCCAGTACTTC. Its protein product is CASSLARQETQYF.

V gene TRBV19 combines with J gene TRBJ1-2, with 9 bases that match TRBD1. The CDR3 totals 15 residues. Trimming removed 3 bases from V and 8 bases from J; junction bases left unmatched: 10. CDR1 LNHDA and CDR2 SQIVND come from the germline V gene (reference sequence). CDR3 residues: CASSMTGQGLAGYTF. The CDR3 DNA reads TGTGCCAGTAGTATGACGGGACAGGGTTTGGCAGGCTACACCTTC. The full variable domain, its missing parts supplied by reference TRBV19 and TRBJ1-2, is DGGITQSPKYLFRKEGQNVTLSCEQNLNHDAMYWYRQDPGQGLRLIYYSQIVNDFQKGDIAEGYSVSREKKESFPLTVTSAQKNPTAFYLCASSMTGQGLAGYTFGSGTRLTVV.

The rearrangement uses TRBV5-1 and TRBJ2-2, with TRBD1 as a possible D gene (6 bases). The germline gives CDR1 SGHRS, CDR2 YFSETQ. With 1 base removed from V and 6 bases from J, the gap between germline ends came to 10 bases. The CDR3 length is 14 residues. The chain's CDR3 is CASSLTGYPGELFF. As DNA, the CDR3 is TGCGCCAGCAGCTTGACAGGGTATCCCGGGGAGCTGTTTTTT.

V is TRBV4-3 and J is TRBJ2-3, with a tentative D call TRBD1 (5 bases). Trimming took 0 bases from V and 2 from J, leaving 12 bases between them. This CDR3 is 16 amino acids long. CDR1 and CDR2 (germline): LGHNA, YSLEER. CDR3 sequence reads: CASSQELQAHTDTQYF. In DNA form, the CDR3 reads TGCGCCAGCAGCCAAGAACTACAGGCTCACACAGATACGCAGTATTTT.

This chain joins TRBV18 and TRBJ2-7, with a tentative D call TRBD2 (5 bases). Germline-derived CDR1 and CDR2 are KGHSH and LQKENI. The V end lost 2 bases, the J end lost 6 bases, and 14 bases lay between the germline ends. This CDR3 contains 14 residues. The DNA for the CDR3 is TGTGCCAGCTCACCAGTAACGGGGTGGAGCGAGCAGTACTTC. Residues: CASSPVTGWSEQYF.

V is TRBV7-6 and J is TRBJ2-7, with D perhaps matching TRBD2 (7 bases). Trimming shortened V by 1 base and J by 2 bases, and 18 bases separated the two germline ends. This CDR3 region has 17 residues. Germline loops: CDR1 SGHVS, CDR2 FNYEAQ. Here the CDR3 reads CASSLGPGEGPPYEQYF. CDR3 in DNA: TGTGCCAGCAGCTTAGGACCAGGGGAGGGGCCCCCCTACGAGCAGTACTTC.

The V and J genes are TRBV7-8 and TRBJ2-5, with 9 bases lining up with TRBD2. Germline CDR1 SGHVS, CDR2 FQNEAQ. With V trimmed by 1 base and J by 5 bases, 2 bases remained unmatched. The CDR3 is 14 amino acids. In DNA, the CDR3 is TGTGCCAGCAGCTTAGGGCTAGCGGGGGAGACCCAGTACTTC. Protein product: CASSLGLAGETQYF.

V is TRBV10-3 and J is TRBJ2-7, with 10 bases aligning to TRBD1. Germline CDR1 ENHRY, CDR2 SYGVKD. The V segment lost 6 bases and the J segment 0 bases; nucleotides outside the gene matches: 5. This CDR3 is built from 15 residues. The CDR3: CAIREDRGLSYEQYF. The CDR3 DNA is TGTGCCATCAGGGAAGACAGGGGGCTCTCCTACGAGCAGTACTTC.